Listed below are T cell receptor beta chains from one sample, sequenced in a study of blood T cell repertoires in COVID-19. Profiled with immunoSEQ multiplex PCR; TCRdb holds only in-frame clones, not every one. The data hold about 310,000 clones, with 90% observed a single time. Sequences were obtained from peripheral blood. These receptor sequences come from a woman aged 25-40 years with COVID-19, enrolled during active disease. The CDR3 runs from the conserved cysteine through the conserved F or W. A D gene is named only where the DNA matches it firmly. Rows give clone size only sometimes, using once, few, many, or a class for an expanded clone.

d_call	v_call	j_call	clone_size	cdr3_nt	cdr3_aa
.	TRBV25-1	TRBJ1-1	.	TGTGCCAGCTCCCCCCGGGAGGGGCTCGTGAACACTGAAGCTTTCTTT	CASSPREGLVNTEAFF
.	TRBV18	TRBJ1-4	.	TGTGCCAGCTCACCACCGTCGATAGATGGTGAAAAACTGTTTTTT	CASSPPSIDGEKLFF
TRBD1	TRBV5-1	TRBJ1-4	.	TGCGCCAGCAGCGAGGGACAGACTACGGGGAAACTGTTTTTT	CASSEGQTTGKLFF
TRBD1	TRBV19	TRBJ2-5	.	TGTGCCAGTAGTATAGGGGCAGGGGGCCAAGAGACCCAGTACTTC	CASSIGAGGQETQYF
TRBD2	TRBV6-4	TRBJ2-2	.	TGTGCCAGCAGTCAGGGACTAGCGAGGAACACCGGGGAGCTGTTTTTT	CASSQGLARNTGELFF
.	TRBV6-1	TRBJ2-7	.	TGTGCCAGCAGTGAACATTTGTACGAGCAGTACTTC	CASSEHLYEQYF
.	TRBV1	TRBJ2-7	.	TGCACCAGCAGCCCACGACCCCAGACGACAGGACCCCCCTACGAGCAGTACTTC	CTSSPRPQTTGPPYEQYF
TRBD1	TRBV6-5	TRBJ2-7	.	TGTGCCAGTGGGACAGGGGTCTCCTACGAGCAGTACTTC	CASGTGVSYEQYF
.	TRBV7-8	TRBJ1-5	.	TGTGCCAGCAGCCCGCGGGACCCAGATCAGCCCCAGCATTTT	CASSPRDPDQPQHF
TRBD1	TRBV3-1/TRBV3-2	TRBJ1-4	.	TGTGCCAGCAGCACCCGACAGGGGACTAATGAAAAACTGTTTTTT	CASSTRQGTNEKLFF
TRBD1	TRBV5-6	TRBJ2-3	.	TGTGCCAGCAGCTGGGACAGGAGCACAGATACGCAGTATTTT	CASSWDRSTDTQYF
TRBD2	TRBV7-9	TRBJ2-1	.	TGTGCCAGCAGCTTGCGTAGCGGGAGGTACAATGAGCAGTTCTTC	CASSLRSGRYNEQFF
.	TRBV3-1/TRBV3-2	TRBJ1-4	few	TGTGCCAGCAGCCAAGCGGGGAGGGTTGGTGAAAAACTGTTTTTT	CASSQAGRVGEKLFF
TRBD2	TRBV5-1	TRBJ2-3	.	TGCGCCAGCAGCTTGTCTACGGGAGGTCCAGATACGCAGTATTTT	CASSLSTGGPDTQYF
.	TRBV19	TRBJ2-1	.	TGTGCCAGTAGTATAGCCCAGGGAGGATACAATGAGCAGTTCTTC	CASSIAQGGYNEQFF
TRBD2	TRBV5-5	TRBJ2-5	once	TGTGCCAGCAGCTTGGCTCTAGCGGGAGGAGAGACCCAGTACTTC	CASSLALAGGETQYF
TRBD2	TRBV4-1	TRBJ2-3	.	TGCGCCAGCAGCCGGAGCGGACTAGCGGGAAACACAGATACGCAGTATTTT	CASSRSGLAGNTDTQYF
.	TRBV18	TRBJ2-3	.	TGTGCCAGCTCACCACCCACAGGGTGGGATACGCAGTATTTT	CASSPPTGWDTQYF
.	TRBV5-6	TRBJ1-1	.	TGTGCCAGCAGCTTTAGACTCTTGGGTATGAACACTGAAGCTTTCTTT	CASSFRLLGMNTEAFF
TRBD1	TRBV5-1	TRBJ1-4	.	TGCGCCAGCAGCTCGGACTACGGGACAGGGCTTGGGAAACTGTTTTTT	CASSSDYGTGLGKLFF